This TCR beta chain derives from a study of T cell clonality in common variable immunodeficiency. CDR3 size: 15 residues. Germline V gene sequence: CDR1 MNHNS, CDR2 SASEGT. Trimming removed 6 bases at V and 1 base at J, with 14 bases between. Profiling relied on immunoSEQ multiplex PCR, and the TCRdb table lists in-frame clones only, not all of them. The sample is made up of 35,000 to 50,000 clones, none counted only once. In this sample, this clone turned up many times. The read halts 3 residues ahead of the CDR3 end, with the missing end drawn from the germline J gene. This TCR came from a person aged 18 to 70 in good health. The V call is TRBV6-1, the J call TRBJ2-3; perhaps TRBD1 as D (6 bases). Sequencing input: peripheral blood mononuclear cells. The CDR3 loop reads CASSETGLRTDTQYF. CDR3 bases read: TGTGCCAGCAGCGAAACAGGGCTACGCACAGATACG.